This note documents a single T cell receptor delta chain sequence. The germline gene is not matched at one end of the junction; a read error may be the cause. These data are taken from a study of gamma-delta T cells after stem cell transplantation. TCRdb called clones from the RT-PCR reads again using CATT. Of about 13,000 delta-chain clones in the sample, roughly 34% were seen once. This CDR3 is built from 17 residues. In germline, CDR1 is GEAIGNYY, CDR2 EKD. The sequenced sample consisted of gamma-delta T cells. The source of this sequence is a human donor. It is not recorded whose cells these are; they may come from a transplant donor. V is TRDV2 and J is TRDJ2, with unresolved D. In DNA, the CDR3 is TGTGCCTGTGACACCGTGGAGGAGCCATCTTCGACAGCAAAACTCTTCTTT. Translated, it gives CACDTVEEPSSTAKLFF.